A selection of T cell receptor beta chains follows, all from one sample in a study of shared clonotypes between healthy human individuals. Some clones are missing from TCRdb's copy, which holds only in-frame ones; the method was immunoSEQ multiplex PCR. The sample includes about 2.4 million clones, 80% to 95% seen only once; the top ten take 0.36%. Sequences were obtained from naive CD4+ T cells from PBMCs. The receptors derive from a man aged 18-30 years in good health. Some clones in this sample may be carry-over from other donors' samples. Both conserved end residues are part of each CDR3. D genes are given only for firm matches. The size field is filled for only some rows; it gives once, few, many or a size class.

v_gene	abundance	j_gene	d_gene	CDR3nt	CDR3aa
TRBV7-3	-	TRBJ2-3	-	TGTGCCAGCAGCCTAGGGAGTAGTTCTACGCAGTATTTT	CASSLGSSSTQYF
TRBV25-1	-	TRBJ2-1	TRBD2	TGTGCCAGCAGTGAAGCGGGAGGGTTAGGTGAGCAGTTCTTC	CASSEAGGLGEQFF
TRBV4-2	-	TRBJ2-7	-	TGTGCCAGCAGCCAAGATAACCGGGAGTCCTACGAGCAGTACTTC	CASSQDNRESYEQYF
TRBV5-1	-	TRBJ1-1	-	TGCGCCAGCAGCTTGACAGGGCATGGTACTGAAGCTTTCTTT	CASSLTGHGTEAFF
TRBV7-6	-	TRBJ2-2	TRBD1	TGTGCCAGCAGCACGGGACAGGGTTTCGCCGGGGAGCTGTTTTTT	CASSTGQGFAGELFF
TRBV7-2	once	TRBJ2-2	TRBD1	TGTGCCAGCAGCTTACTTGGGACAGCTACCGGGGAGCTGTTTTTT	CASSLLGTATGELFF
TRBV6-4	-	TRBJ2-1	-	TGTGCCAGCAGTGACAACTGGAGGGGAAGCTCCTACAATGAGCAGTTCTTC	CASSDNWRGSSYNEQFF
TRBV5-1	-	TRBJ1-1	-	TGCGCCAGCAGCTTTAACCGGGGGCGATTCACTGAAGCTTTCTTT	CASSFNRGRFTEAFF
TRBV6-5	-	TRBJ2-7	-	TGTGCCAGCAGTTACTCGGCCAGCTACGAGCAGTACTTC	CASSYSASYEQYF
TRBV6-1	-	TRBJ2-7	TRBD2	TGTGCCAGCAGTGCCCGAACTAGCGGGACCCCGAGTAACGAGCAGTACTTC	CASSARTSGTPSNEQYF
TRBV5-6	-	TRBJ1-2	-	TGTGCCAGCAGCTTGACGGACGGGTTTTATGGCTACACCTTC	CASSLTDGFYGYTF
TRBV30	-	TRBJ2-7	-	TGTGCCTGGGGCGGGGACAGTCCGCGGGAGCAGTACTTC	CAWGGDSPREQYF
TRBV10-2	-	TRBJ2-2	TRBD1	TGCGCCAGCAGTGCAGGGGGTCGTAGGACCGGGGAGCTGTTTTTT	CASSAGGRRTGELFF
TRBV30	-	TRBJ1-1	-	TGTGCCTGGAGTGTACTTCGGTCGATGAACACTGAAGCTTTCTTT	CAWSVLRSMNTEAFF
TRBV7-2	-	TRBJ1-5	-	TGTGCCAGCAGCCCATCAAGCAATCAGCCCCAGCATTTT	CASSPSSNQPQHF
TRBV9	-	TRBJ2-7	-	TGTGCCAGCAGCCTAGGACAGGACTACTCCTACGAGCAGTACTTC	CASSLGQDYSYEQYF